The sequence of this T cell receptor beta chain was determined in a study of cytomegalovirus exposure and HLA in healthy donors. PCR involved 60 Vbeta and 13 Jbeta primers. TCRdb keeps only in-frame clones here, not all; method: immunoSEQ multiplex PCR. The table lists 85,000 to 90,000 clones, about three quarters of them singletons. This clone has a handful of counts. What it binds is not known. Points from the study as a whole: Presence/absence analyses assumed roughly uniform sequencing depth across donors, which may not hold.

V was pared by 4 bases and J by 7 bases, with 14 bases between. Germline V gene lookup returns CDR1 GTSNPN and CDR2 SVGIG (reference sequence). The CDR3 runs 12 residues. Sequencing input: PBMCs. This TCR derives from a man younger than 40 in good health and CMV-seropositive. J is TRBJ2-7 and V is TRBV30, with a weak D call TRBD1 (6 bases). The CDR3, as DNA: TGTGCCTGGAACCAAATAAGGGGGGAGCAGTACTTC. It is translated as CAWNQIRGEQYF.